Below, 21 T cell receptor beta chains from the same sample are listed, as sequenced in a study of beta chain features in type 1 diabetes. General study points: Significant though moderate, a shortening of TCRB CDR3s appeared in all four CD4+ subsets of Type 1 diabetes patients.

Investigators reverse transcribed all isolated RNA, so they sequenced expressed TCRB transcripts. Generated by immunoSEQ multiplex PCR, the TCRdb table keeps only in-frame clones and is missing some. In the table there are around 340,000 clones, around 9.3% of which are singletons. Their antigens remain unidentified. Sequenced input: central memory CD4+ T cells from blood. The receptors shown here come from a young man with type 1 diabetes.

The genes are TRBV11-2 and TRBJ1-1; D is ambiguous. From germline, CDR1 is SGHAT and CDR2 FQNNGV. Between the trimmed V and J ends, which lost 0 bases and 0 bases, there was a span of 11 bases. CDR3 length: 16 residues. The chain's CDR3 is CASSLESLRVNTEAFF. DNA for the CDR3: TGTGCCAGCAGCTTAGAGTCGTTAAGGGTGAACACTGAAGCTTTCTTT.

The CDR3 nucleotides read TGTGCCAGCATGCGGGACAGGGTGAACACTGAAGCTTTCTTT. This codes for CASMRDRVNTEAFF. This chain uses TRBV27 with TRBJ1-1, with TRBD1 identical over 9 bases. Germline-derived CDR1 and CDR2 are MNHEY and SMNVEV (reference sequence). V lost 7 bases and J lost 0; bases outside the gene matches: 3. CDR3 length equals 14 residues.

This clone was found many times. The chain uses TRBV27 and TRBJ2-7, with D perhaps matching TRBD1 (7 bases). V dropped 7 bases and J dropped 3 bases, with 19 bases sitting between them. CDR3 length equals 15 residues. Germline V gives CDR1 MNHEY, CDR2 SMNVEV (reference sequence). The DNA for the CDR3 is TGTGCCAGCACGGGCGGACTACAGGGGAACTACGAGCAGTACTTC. It is translated as CASTGGLQGNYEQYF.

This clone was detected only a few times. This chain uses TRBV10-3 with TRBJ1-6; 7 bases align to TRBD1. The V gene end was trimmed by 10 bases and the J gene end by 7 bases; junction bases not matched to a gene: 10. CDR1 and CDR2 (germline): ENHRY, SYGVKD. The CDR3 is made up of 14 amino acids. The CDR3 protein is CATWDSGPNSPLHF. CDR3 DNA sequence: TGTGCCACCTGGGACAGCGGACCAAATTCACCCCTCCACTTT.

The chain uses TRBV7-2 and TRBJ2-5; 10 bases align to TRBD2. This CDR3 has 16 residues. Germline-derived CDR1 and CDR2 are SGHTA and FQGNSA. J was trimmed by 4 bases and V by 5 bases; bases with no gene match: 10. CDR3 residues: CASSPTSASGGETQYF. The CDR3 DNA is TGTGCCAGCAGCCCAACCTCCGCTAGCGGGGGAGAGACCCAGTACTTC.

This rearrangement joins TRBV30 to TRBJ2-7; D unresolved. Trimming removed 0 bases at V and 4 bases at J, with 10 bases between. This CDR3 is built from 13 residues. Germline V lookup: CDR1 GTSNPN, CDR2 SVGIG (reference sequence). The CDR3 reads CAWSVRPRYEQYF. The DNA for the CDR3 is TGTGCCTGGAGTGTAAGACCAAGGTACGAGCAGTACTTC.

This clone was detected a few times. The V and J genes are TRBV11-2 and TRBJ1-1; D gene ambiguous. Trimming removed 5 bases from V and 1 base from J, with 11 bases in between. Germline assignment: CDR1 SGHAT and CDR2 FQNNGV. There are 14 residues in the CDR3. In nucleotides, the CDR3 is TGTGCCAGCAGCCGCGATCGGGGGAACACTGAAGCTTTCTTT. Protein sequence: CASSRDRGNTEAFF.

This clone was detected many times. The chain uses TRBV11-2 and TRBJ2-6; no reliable D call. The ends were cut back, 0 bases at V and 4 bases at J, with 7 bases in the middle. The germline CDR1 and CDR2 sequences are SGHAT and FQNNGV. The CDR3 loop spans 15 amino acids. Here the CDR3 reads CASSLEGLGANVLTF. CDR3 coding DNA: TGTGCCAGCAGCTTAGAAGGGTTAGGGGCCAACGTCCTGACTTTC.

A word on this clone: This CDR3 is also generated by other DNA sequences in the sample. The V and J genes are TRBV30 and TRBJ2-1, with 15 bases identical to TRBD2. CDR3 length: 13 amino acids. V shed 4 bases, J shed 16 bases, and the junction held 8 bases outside the gene matches. CDR1 and CDR2 from the germline V gene are GTSNPN and SVGIG (reference sequence). The CDR3 DNA reads TGTGCCTGGACCGGGACTAGCGGGGGGAGGCAATTCTTC. Translation: CAWTGTSGGRQFF.

J is TRBJ1-1 and V is TRBV20-1, with D tentatively TRBD1 (5 bases). CDR3 size: 11 residues. The V end lost 6 bases, the J end lost 5 bases, and 10 bases lay between the germline ends. Germline-derived CDR1 and CDR2 are DFQATT and SNEGSKA (reference sequence). The CDR3 DNA sequence: TGCAGTGCCCCTCGGGGGACTGAAGCTTTCTTT. This gives the protein CSAPRGTEAFF.

The chain is built from TRBV5-1 and TRBJ1-1; a weak D match, TRBD1 (6 bases). This CDR3 spans 14 amino acids. In germline, CDR1 is SGHRS, CDR2 YFSETQ. Trimming took 2 bases from V and 4 from J, leaving 12 bases between them. CDR3 region: CASSFGGPGTEAFF. The DNA of the CDR3 is TGCGCCAGCAGCTTCGGGGGGCCGGGCACTGAAGCTTTCTTT.

A few counts support this clone. The J gene is TRBJ2-7, the V gene TRBV21-1. TRBV21-1 is given as a pseudogene. The CDR3 loop spans 13 amino acids. CDR3 DNA: TGTGCCAGCAGCAAGTCATGGTGGGGGGAGCAGTACTTC. It encodes CASSKSWWGEQYF.

In this sample, this clone turned up a few times. The rearrangement links TRBV10-2 to TRBJ2-3, with 9 bases that match TRBD2. The CDR3 extends over 15 amino acids. Losses at the gene ends were 3 bases for V and 4 bases for J; bases not matched to a gene: 5. The germline V gene has CDR1 WSHSY and CDR2 SAAADI. CDR3 sequence reads: CASSEPSGESDTQYF. DNA for the CDR3: TGCGCCAGCAGTGAACCTAGCGGGGAGTCAGATACGCAGTATTTT.

V and J are TRBV10-3 and TRBJ2-5, with a weak D call TRBD1 (5 bases). V was cut by 8 bases and J by 9 bases, with 10 bases left in between. From germline, CDR1 is ENHRY and CDR2 SYGVKD. This CDR3 is built from 10 residues. In DNA, the CDR3 is TGTGCCATCGCCCAGGGTGCCCAGTACTTC. This sequence encodes CAIAQGAQYF.

This clone was seen a handful of times. The CDR3 DNA sequence: TGTGCCAGCAGCCAAGTGTCAGGGTTCACTCCACCCCTCCACTTT. This gives the protein CASSQVSGFTPPLHF. The gene calls are TRBV14 and TRBJ1-6, with a possible D match to TRBD1 (5 bases). Germline V gene sequence: CDR1 SGHDN, CDR2 FVKESK. V was pared by 1 base and J by 11 bases, with 15 bases between. The CDR3 consists of 15 residues.

This clone turned up a few times. The gene calls are TRBV5-6 and TRBJ2-3; the D is unclear. The CDR3 has 13 amino acids. Trimming took 4 bases from V and 6 from J, leaving 12 bases between them. Germline CDR1 is SGHDT and CDR2 is YYEEEE. The CDR3 nucleotides read TGTGCCAGCAGCCAAGACCGCGCTGATACGCAGTATTTT. Its protein product is CASSQDRADTQYF.

This clone has just a few counts. V and J are TRBV7-9 and TRBJ2-5; the match to TRBD2 covers 8 bases. The V gene end was trimmed by 0 bases and the J gene end by 4 bases; junction bases not matched to a gene: 4. CDR1 is SEHNR and CDR2 is FQNEAQ in the germline V gene (reference sequence). CDR3 size: 15 residues. CDR3 coding DNA: TGTGCCAGCAGCTTAGCCGGGGGGGCCGGAGAGACCCAGTACTTC. This translates into CASSLAGGAGETQYF.

The chain links TRBV18 to TRBJ2-2, with 8 bases lining up with TRBD1. The length of the CDR3 is 15 residues. The germline V gene encodes CDR1 KGHSH and CDR2 LQKENI. V was clipped by 4 bases and J by 5 bases; unmatched bases: 6. In DNA, the CDR3 is TGTGCCAGCTCACACGACAGGGGAGGAACCGGGGAGCTGTTTTTT. It codes for CASSHDRGGTGELFF.

This clone occurred a few times. The chain uses TRBV27 and TRBJ1-6; 9 bases map to TRBD1. The germline V gene has CDR1 MNHEY and CDR2 SMNVEV (reference sequence). The CDR3 runs 14 residues. J gave up 7 bases and V 7 bases, and 5 bases lay outside the gene matches. The CDR3 nucleotides are TGTGCCAGCACTAGGGACAGGGAAAATTCACCCCTCCACTTT. The encoded protein is CASTRDRENSPLHF.

This clone was seen a handful of times. The genes are TRBV4-1 and TRBJ2-6, with a weak D call TRBD2 (6 bases). V was trimmed by 0 bases and J by 3 bases, leaving 12 bases between them. CDR1 and CDR2 from the germline V gene are MGHRA and YSYEKL. The CDR3 is 17 amino acids. CDR3 in DNA: TGCGCCAGCAGCCAAGATGTAGGAGGGGTTGGGGCCAACGTCCTGACTTTC. Protein: CASSQDVGGVGANVLTF.

This clone was observed a handful of times. The CDR3 DNA sequence: TGCGCCAGCAGCCAGGACAACCCCTACGAGCAGTACTTC. Translated: CASSQDNPYEQYF. This sequence joins TRBV5-1 and TRBJ2-7; a possible D gene is TRBD1 (5 bases). V lost 4 bases to trimming and J lost 2 bases, with 10 bases between them. The length of the CDR3 is 13 residues. Germline V gene sequence: CDR1 SGHRS, CDR2 YFSETQ.